Below, 15 T cell receptor beta chains from the same sample are listed, as sequenced in a study of cytomegalovirus exposure and HLA in healthy donors. With 60 Vbeta and 13 Jbeta primers, the PCR was carried out. Profiling relied on immunoSEQ multiplex PCR, and the TCRdb table lists in-frame clones only, not all of them. The table lists 120,000 or so clones, around 88% of them singletons. The sample taken for sequencing was PBMCs. The receptors originated from a man between 35 and 55 years old in good health and CMV-seronegative.

The chain joins TRBV6-1 to TRBJ1-1; D is possibly TRBD1 (5 bases). The CDR3 length is 14 residues. V was trimmed by 7 bases and J by 1 base, leaving 13 bases between them. Germline CDR1 is MNHNS and CDR2 is SASEGT. The CDR3 sequence: CASITQGGNTEAFF. The CDR3 nucleotides read TGTGCCAGCATTACGCAGGGAGGGAACACTGAAGCTTTCTTT.

The DNA for the CDR3 is TGTGCCAGCAGCTTAGAGAGGTACGAGCAGTACTTC. Its translation: CASSLERYEQYF. The chain recombines TRBV7-9 with TRBJ2-7, with D unclear. The CDR3 extends over 12 amino acids. V was clipped by 1 base and J by 4 bases, with 5 bases between them. Germline CDR1 and CDR2: SEHNR and FQNEAQ (reference sequence). The whole variable domain, filled in from reference TRBV7-9 and TRBJ2-7, reads DTGVSQNPRHKITKRGQNVTFRCDPISEHNRLYWYRQTLGQGPEFLTYFQNEAQLEKSRLLSDRFSAERPKGSFSTLEIQRTEQGDSAMYLCASSLERYEQYFGPGTRLTVT.

The chain carries TRBV7-9 and TRBJ2-1, with D unresolved. Germline V gives CDR1 SEHNR, CDR2 FQNEAQ (reference sequence). The length of the CDR3 is 14 residues. V was cut by 1 base and J by 1 base, with 5 bases left in between. The CDR3 here is CASSLGQSYNEQFF. CDR3 sequence (DNA): TGTGCCAGCAGCTTAGGGCAGTCCTACAATGAGCAGTTCTTC.

The chain links TRBV6-5 to TRBJ1-1; 7 nucleotides match TRBD1. Looked up from germline, CDR1 is MNHEY and CDR2 is SVGAGI. This CDR3 spans 15 amino acids. V lost 5 bases, J lost 1 base, and 7 bases stayed unmatched. The CDR3 here is CASSRQGIKNTEAFF. The CDR3, as DNA: TGTGCCAGCAGTCGACAGGGCATAAAGAACACTGAAGCTTTCTTT.

The rearrangement links TRBV5-1 to TRBJ1-1, with a weak D call TRBD1 (6 bases). The CDR3 contains 15 residues. Trimming pared 0 bases from V and 4 bases from J, leaving 13 bases between. The V gene's germline CDR1 is SGHRS and CDR2 YFSETQ. CDR3 in amino acids: CASSLAGGGATEAFF. CDR3 DNA: TGCGCCAGCAGCTTGGCGGGAGGGGGGGCCACTGAAGCTTTCTTT.

The chain links TRBV7-2 to TRBJ2-5, with 9 bases aligning to TRBD2. CDR3 size: 15 residues. With V trimmed by 5 bases and J by 4 bases, 8 bases remained unmatched. Germline V gives CDR1 SGHTA, CDR2 FQGNSA. Written as DNA, the CDR3 is TGTGCCAGCAGCCCAGCCGCGGGGGGGCTAGAGACCCAGTACTTC. This codes for CASSPAAGGLETQYF.

The chain uses TRBV6-5 and TRBJ1-1; D gene ambiguous. The germline CDR1 and CDR2 sequences are MNHEY and SVGAGI. The CDR3 extends over 14 amino acids. The ends were cut back, 8 bases at V and 2 bases at J, with 15 bases in the middle. The CDR3 protein is CASASQLQNTEAFF. In DNA form, the CDR3 reads TGTGCCAGCGCATCACAGCTACAAAACACTGAAGCTTTCTTT.

The table lists this clone with a count of one. The rearrangement uses TRBV15 and TRBJ2-7; D unclear. Germline V CDR1 and CDR2: LNHNV, YYDKDF (reference sequence). The CDR3 covers 13 residues. The V and J ends lost 0 bases and 2 bases respectively, with 5 bases between them. CDR3 nucleotides: TGTGCCACCAGCAGAGATAATGCCTACGAGCAGTACTTC. It encodes CATSRDNAYEQYF.

The rearrangement links TRBV6-1 to TRBJ2-6, with D possibly matching TRBD2 (6 bases). Germline values: CDR1 MNHNS, CDR2 SASEGT. Trimming left V 7 bases short and J 3 bases short, with 10 bases between. The CDR3 consists of 14 residues. CDR3 nucleotides: TGTGCCAGCAAGGCGGGGTTTGGGGCCAACGTCCTGACTTTC. It specifies CASKAGFGANVLTF.

The CDR3: CSVKADRGWTEAFF. The CDR3 coding sequence is TGCAGCGTTAAAGCGGACAGGGGGTGGACTGAAGCTTTCTTT. The chain recombines TRBV29-1 with TRBJ1-1; 10 bases match TRBD1. The CDR3 runs to 14 residues. Germline CDR1 SQVTM, CDR2 ANQGSEA. After removal of 5 bases from V and 5 bases from J, the junction contained 8 bases not matched to a gene.

This clone was observed a single time. CDR3 region: CASSLTVSENTGELFF. CDR3 DNA sequence: TGCGCCAGCAGCCTTACCGTCAGCGAGAACACCGGGGAGCTGTTTTTT. This chain uses TRBV5-1 with TRBJ2-2; D gene uncertain. This CDR3 spans 16 amino acids. Trimming stripped 4 bases from V and 1 base from J, with 14 bases between. Germline V gene lookup returns CDR1 SGHRS and CDR2 YFSETQ.

The chain links TRBV9 to TRBJ1-1; 7 bases are a match to TRBD1. The germline CDR1 and CDR2 sequences are SGDLS and YYNGEE. CDR3 size: 13 residues. V shed 4 bases and J 6 bases; nucleotides not matched to a gene: 6. The CDR3 spells CASSNRQGSEAFF. The CDR3 DNA reads TGTGCCAGCAGCAACCGACAGGGATCTGAAGCTTTCTTT.

This chain links TRBV6-1 with TRBJ1-5, with unresolved D. The germline CDR1 and CDR2 sequences are MNHNS and SASEGT. The CDR3 is 15 residues long. Trimming stripped 0 bases from V and 0 bases from J, with 6 bases between. The CDR3 DNA reads as TGTGCCAGCAGTGAAGCCGGTTATAGCAATCAGCCCCAGCATTTT. Translated: CASSEAGYSNQPQHF.

The genes are TRBV5-4 and TRBJ1-6; 7 bases agree with TRBD1. CDR1 and CDR2 (germline): SGHNT, YYREEE (reference sequence). V gave up 0 bases and J gave up 6 bases; unmatched junction bases: 6. The CDR3 spans 16 residues. The CDR3 is CASSLGQGVINSPLHF. The CDR3 DNA sequence: TGTGCCAGCAGCTTGGGTCAGGGGGTCATTAATTCACCCCTCCACTTT. Full variable domain (remainder filled in from reference TRBV5-4 and TRBJ1-6): ETGVTQSPTHLIKTRGQQVTLRCSSQSGHNTVSWYQQALGQGPQFIFQYYREEENGRGNFPPRFSGLQFPNYSSELNVNALELDDSALYLCASSLGQGVINSPLHFGNGTRLTVT.

The chain combines TRBV30 with TRBJ2-1, with a possible D match to TRBD1 (6 bases). The germline CDR1 and CDR2 sequences are GTSNPN and SVGIG (reference sequence). Trimming pared 8 bases from V and 16 bases from J, leaving 21 bases between. This CDR3 spans 11 amino acids. For the CDR3, the DNA is TGTGCCCGAGAAAACGGGACATCATACTTCTTC. It encodes CARENGTSYFF.